This T cell receptor (beta chain) emerged from a study of somatic mutations in cytotoxic T cells in rheumatoid arthritis. The CDR3 has 15 amino acids. Germline V gene sequence: CDR1 MGHRA, CDR2 YSYEKL. V lost 4 bases to trimming and J lost 3 bases, with 15 bases between them. Source study methods: Rarely, patient CD8+ clones larger than 1% corresponded to published virus-specific TCRB sequences. The assay was immunoSEQ multiplex PCR, and TCRdb's table has in-frame clones only and misses some. V, J and clone size are taken as reported in that table, and D and trimming were inferred from the DNA itself. The repertoire holds 6,800 or so clones, around 90% seen once, with roughly a sixth in the top ten.

Sample: CD8+ T cells sorted from blood. The rearrangement links TRBV4-1 to TRBJ2-5; D is ambiguous. This TCR derives from a man aged 35 to 55 with rheumatoid arthritis. The CDR3 DNA sequence: TGCGCCAGCAGCCCCGCGGCTATCGGAAAAGAGACCCAGTACTTC. Protein sequence: CASSPAAIGKETQYF.